This paragraph reports one TCR beta chain. From germline, CDR1 is SEHNR and CDR2 FQNEAQ (reference sequence). The CDR3 loop spans 14 amino acids. Trimming took off 3 bases at V and 7 bases at J, with 12 bases between the two ends. Assay: immunoSEQ multiplex PCR; the TCRdb copy retains only in-frame clones and omits some. The repertoire holds about 59,000 clones, with about 94% as singletons. The sample comes from a study of T cell changes during pregnancy in multiple sclerosis. The sequences come from CD8+ T cells from peripheral blood mononuclear cells, collected in the third trimester of pregnancy. The TCR was taken from a female donor with multiple sclerosis, enrolled in a pregnancy study. The chain is built from TRBV7-9 and TRBJ1-4; D is perhaps TRBD1 (5 bases). The CDR3 loop reads CASSFPGGAEKLFF. In DNA, the CDR3 is TGTGCCAGCAGCTTCCCGGGTGGGGCTGAAAAACTGTTTTTT.